This TCR beta chain comes out of a study of control samples from healthy donors and cancer patients (TCRdb year 2020). This clone was seen a single time. Its antigen is not yet known. No much larger clone is present one base from it, and per-base qualities are unavailable. Libraries were prepared through the immunoSEQ multiplex PCR assay. TCRdb took this table from immuneACCESS and kept in-frame rearrangements with V and J called. Such tables lack part of the clones; where checked against another copy, unresolved V genes explain under half of the gap, and the rest is unexplained. Within this sample are roughly 220,000 clones, with roughly 94% of them counted one time only. Of the sample, about 1.4% is held by the ten largest clones. V was cut back by 1 base and J by 5 bases, leaving a gap of 12 bases between them. The CDR3 sequence holds 15 residues, the cysteine and phenylalanine included. Of the read, only the CDR3 DNA is kept; its 45 bases are in frame from base 1. CDR1 is given as MGHRA and CDR2 as YSYEKL, both from the germline V gene.

The specimen sequenced was blood. The rearrangement joined TRBV4-1 to TRBJ2-1; no D gene can be assigned with confidence. The receptor's source is a man aged 50 or older in good health. This receptor carries the CDR3 CASSQVSRVHNEQFF. The bases are TGCGCCAGCAGCCAAGTTTCCAGAGTGCACAATGAGCAGTTCTTC.